The 2 T cell receptor beta chains below were found in one sample sequenced in a study of cytomegalovirus exposure and HLA in healthy donors. The PCR used 60 Vbeta and 13 Jbeta primers. The data were produced by immunoSEQ multiplex PCR, yet TCRdb's version contains in-frame clones alone and is incomplete. The sample includes around 200,000 clones, over 65% of them seen just once. Specimen: PBMCs. These receptors were collected from a woman aged 55-69 years in good health and CMV-seropositive.

The J gene is TRBJ2-2, the V gene TRBV19; tentative D call: TRBD2 (7 bases). This CDR3 is built from 17 residues. CDR1 and CDR2 (germline): LNHDA, SQIVND (reference sequence). Trimming removed 1 base from V and 7 bases from J, with 19 bases in between. The CDR3 DNA follows: TGTGCCAGTAGTATAGGACGCGGGGGCCACGGGGGCGGGGAGCTGTTTTTT. This codes for CASSIGRGGHGGGELFF.

The CDR3 here is CASSVAGGSNEQYF. In nucleotides, the CDR3 is TGTGCCAGCAGCGTAGCCGGGGGTTCGAACGAGCAGTACTTC. The chain links TRBV9 to TRBJ2-7, with D perhaps matching TRBD2 (6 bases). The germline V gene encodes CDR1 SGDLS and CDR2 YYNGEE. This CDR3 has 14 residues. V was trimmed by 0 bases and J by 5 bases, leaving 12 bases between them.